Listed here are 5 T cell receptor beta chains from one sample, sequenced in a study of CD8+ T cells in alopecia areata. In each case, RNA was isolated and then reverse transcribed into cDNA as the sequencing template. Clones were read by immunoSEQ multiplex PCR, and TCRdb kept only the in-frame ones, dropping some. The sample contains some 190,000 clones, around 60% of which appear only once. Documented treatment: oral pan-JAK inhibitor, 5-10 mg twice daily. The sample consisted of CD4+ T cells sorted from blood, taken around week 49, from a patient treated with tofacitinib. These TCRs come from a human donor with alopecia areata.

This clone showed up just a few times. In DNA, the CDR3 is TGTGCCAGCAGCTTAGCTGTCAGCCGAGCGGGAGGCTACACCTTC. Its protein product is CASSLAVSRAGGYTF. The V gene is TRBV7-8, the J gene TRBJ1-2; D is undetermined. Germline loops: CDR1 SGHVS, CDR2 FQNEAQ. The CDR3 runs 15 residues. Trimming left V 0 bases short and J 8 bases short, with 16 bases between.

The chain joins TRBV7-9 to TRBJ1-6, with 7 bases matching TRBD1. The CDR3 is 15 residues long. CDR1 is SEHNR, CDR2 FQNEAQ, per germline (reference sequence). V lost 3 bases and J lost 5; bases outside the gene matches: 4. The CDR3: CASSLGTADNSPLHF. DNA of the CDR3: TGTGCCAGCAGCTTGGGGACAGCAGATAATTCACCCCTCCACTTT.

CDR3 sequence (DNA): TGCGCCAGCAGCTTGGCCAGGGGTGATACTGAAGCTTTCTTT. Translated: CASSLARGDTEAFF. The chain joins TRBV5-1 to TRBJ1-1; maybe TRBD1 (6 bases). This CDR3 has 14 residues. The germline V gene encodes CDR1 SGHRS and CDR2 YFSETQ. The ends were cut back, 0 bases at V and 5 bases at J, with 11 bases in the middle.

This clone appeared a few times. This rearrangement joins TRBV6-1 to TRBJ2-1; 7 bases map to TRBD1. The length of the CDR3 is 14 residues. From germline, CDR1 is MNHNS and CDR2 SASEGT. The V segment lost 6 bases and the J segment 4 bases; nucleotides outside the gene matches: 6. DNA for the CDR3: TGTGCCAGCAGCCATAAACAGGGGTACAATGAGCAGTTCTTC. Translating it yields CASSHKQGYNEQFF.

The chain employs TRBV5-6 and TRBJ2-3, with 9 bases lining up with TRBD1. With V trimmed by 6 bases and J by 8 bases, 10 bases remained unmatched. The CDR3 has 14 amino acids. Looked up from germline, CDR1 is SGHDT and CDR2 is YYEEEE. Written as DNA, the CDR3 is TGTGCCAGCACCGAACAGGGGGCGTTCGGTACGCAGTATTTT. Residues: CASTEQGAFGTQYF.